A selection of T cell receptor beta chains follows, all from one sample in a study of multiple sclerosis patients with progressive multifocal leukoencephalopathy. Assay used: immunoSEQ multiplex PCR; TCRdb lists only in-frame clones, some missing. This sample carries more than 30,000 clones, roughly 89% of them seen once, and the ten largest clones take about 6.1%. Material: PBMCs, obtained from a patient treated with natalizumab. The receptors derive from a woman aged 35 to 49 with progressive multifocal leukoencephalopathy. CDR3s include the opening cysteine and the closing phenylalanine or tryptophan.

v_gene,j_gene,CDR3aa
TRBV30,TRBJ2-7,CAWGKAYEQYF
TRBV19,TRBJ2-7,CASSIATSGSGEQYF
TRBV28,TRBJ2-1,CASHDIKRQSSYNEQFF
TRBV27,TRBJ2-1,CASSPPASGRPNHYYNEQFF
TRBV25-1,TRBJ2-4,CASSEGGHQVIAKNIQYF
TRBV5-1,TRBJ1-4,CASSYGTGPEKLFF
TRBV6-5,TRBJ1-5,CASSLRGNNQPQHF
TRBV19,TRBJ2-1,CASSIDRSFTYNEQFF
TRBV5-4,TRBJ1-4,CASSLAANEKLFF
TRBV4-1,TRBJ1-4,CASSQEFGAVITNEKLFF
TRBV6-1,TRBJ2-7,CASSEALPSSEQYF
TRBV29-1,TRBJ2-1,CSVELADVIEQFF
TRBV6-6,TRBJ2-7,CATSGTAYEQYF
TRBV18,TRBJ2-7,CASSPRASGEVNEQYF
TRBV7-2,TRBJ1-1,CASSLGANTEAFF
TRBV7-9,TRBJ1-4,CASSLVGVDEKLFF
TRBV5-8,TRBJ2-7,CASRPSYEQYF
TRBV7-8,TRBJ1-2,CASSLAGGDGYTF
TRBV30,TRBJ1-1,CAWKQGSLNTEAFF
TRBV13,TRBJ1-1,CASSGQGARAFF
TRBV7-8,TRBJ1-4,CASSFGRGRWEKLFF
TRBV4-1,TRBJ2-7,CASSQVGTYEQYF
TRBV7-2,TRBJ2-1,CASSSQGIILNEQFF
TRBV6-1,TRBJ1-2,CASSLNNYGYTF
TRBV2,TRBJ2-5,CASSEAGTSGVGETQYF
TRBV7-3,TRBJ2-1,CASSPSSGRAAEQFF
TRBV7-9,TRBJ1-5,CASSLDLTGNQPQHF
TRBV7-2,TRBJ1-1,CASRIGTGRGGTEAFF
TRBV28,TRBJ1-5,CASSPNGMGNQPQHF
TRBV7-8,TRBJ2-7,CASSRQGAYEQYF
TRBV14,TRBJ1-6,CASSLRGAFSPLHF
TRBV30,TRBJ2-2,CAWTKPNTGELFF
TRBV9,TRBJ2-7,CACSAGTSGLYEQYF